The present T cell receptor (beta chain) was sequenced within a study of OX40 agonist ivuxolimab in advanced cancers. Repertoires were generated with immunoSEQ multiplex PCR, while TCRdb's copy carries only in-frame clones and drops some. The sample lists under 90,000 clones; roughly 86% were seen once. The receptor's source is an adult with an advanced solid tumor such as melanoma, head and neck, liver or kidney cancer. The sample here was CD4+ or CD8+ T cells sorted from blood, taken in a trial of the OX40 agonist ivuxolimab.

As DNA, the CDR3 is TGTGCCAGCAGCTCAAACAGGGGCTCCTACGAGCAGTACTTC. As protein: CASSSNRGSYEQYF. The rearrangement links TRBV7-6 to TRBJ2-7, with 7 bases that match TRBD1. Trimming took 4 bases from V and 0 from J; bases not matched to a gene: 3. The germline V gene encodes CDR1 SGHVS and CDR2 FNYEAQ. The CDR3 is 14 residues long.